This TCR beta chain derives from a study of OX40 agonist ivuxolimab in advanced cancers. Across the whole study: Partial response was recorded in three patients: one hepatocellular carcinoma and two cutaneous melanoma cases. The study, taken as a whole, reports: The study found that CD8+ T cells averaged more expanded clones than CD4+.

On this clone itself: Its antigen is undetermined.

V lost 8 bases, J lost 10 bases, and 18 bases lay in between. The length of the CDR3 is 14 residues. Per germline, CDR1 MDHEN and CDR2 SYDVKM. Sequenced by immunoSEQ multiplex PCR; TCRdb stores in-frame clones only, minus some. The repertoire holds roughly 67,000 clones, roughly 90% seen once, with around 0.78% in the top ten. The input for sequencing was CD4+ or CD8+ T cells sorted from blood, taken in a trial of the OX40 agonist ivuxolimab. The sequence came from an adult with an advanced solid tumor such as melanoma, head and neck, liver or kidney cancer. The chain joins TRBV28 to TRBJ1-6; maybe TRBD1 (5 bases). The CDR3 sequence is CASLARGGESPLHF. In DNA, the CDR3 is TGTGCCAGCCTGGCGAGGGGTGGTGAATCACCCCTCCACTTT.